This TCR beta chain was documented in a study of identifying expanded T cells in peripheral blood. No infections or other immune events were documented during collection. Profiled with immunoSEQ multiplex PCR; TCRdb holds only in-frame clones, not every one. In the table there are tens of thousands of clones, 89% of which are singletons. The CDR3 runs to 14 residues. CDR1 is ENHRY, CDR2 SYGVKD, per germline. The V gene lost 11 bases and the J gene lost 4 bases, with 20 bases spanning the gap. Findings and caveats of the study: Two-week clone count variance significantly increased as total template count grew.

With regard to this clone: What it binds is unknown.

The origin of this receptor is a person aged 18 to 69 in good health. The sequencing sample was made of blood. This chain connects TRBV10-3 to TRBJ2-5; D might be TRBD2 (7 bases). CDR3 DNA sequence: TGTGCCTCCGGGTCGGGGGGCTCGGCAGAGACCCAGTACTTC. Protein product: CASGSGGSAETQYF.